These T cell receptor beta chains were read from a single sample in a study of blood T cells in healthy people across ages. TCRdb redid the calling of the 5' RACE reads with MiXCR, one entry per CDR3 protein. The table lists 1.5 million to 2 million distinct CDR3 sequences, about 39% of them singletons. The material sequenced was blood. These TCRs come from a human donor in good health. Each CDR3 is given with its conserved first and last residue. The order of the fields is CDR3 length, J gene, clone size, V gene, D gene, CDR3 protein, CDR3 DNA. A D gene is named only where the DNA matches it firmly. Only some rows state a clone size, as once, few, many or a class for expanded clones.

>16|TRBJ2-3|few|TRBV6-2/TRBV6-3|TRBD2
CASSYSKAGRVDTQYF
TGTGCCAGCAGTTACTCGAAAGCGGGGCGGGTAGATACGCAGTATTTT
>14|TRBJ2-1|NA|TRBV7-9|TRBD2
CASSLPGLKNIQFF
TGTGCCAGCAGCTTGCCGGGACTAAAAAACATTCAGTTCTTC
>14|TRBJ1-4|NA|TRBV25-1|TRBD1
CASSEWGQNEELFF
TGTGCCAGCAGTGAGTGGGGACAGAATGAAGAACTGTTTTTT
>14|TRBJ2-7|NA|TRBV6-5|NA
CASSYSGSYYEQYF
TGTGCCAGCAGTTACTCTGGTAGTTACTACGAGCAGTACTTC
>16|TRBJ2-1|NA|TRBV24-1|TRBD2
CASSDLKRGDYNEQFF
TGTGCCTCCAGTGATTTGAAGCGGGGAGATTACAATGAGCAGTTCTTC
>15|TRBJ1-4|few|TRBV4-1|NA
CASSLPSRQAEKLFF
TGCGCCAGCAGCCTACCAAGTCGACAGGCTGAAAAACTGTTTTTT
>15|TRBJ2-7|NA|TRBV7-9|NA
CASSLAPGRTYEQYF
TGTGCCAGCAGCTTAGCCCCCGGACGGACCTACGAGCAGTACTTC
>15|TRBJ2-4|few|TRBV5-6|NA
CASSSPTVAKNIQYF
TGTGCCAGCAGCTCCCCGACAGTAGCCAAAAACATTCAGTACTTC
>15|TRBJ1-5|NA|TRBV6-1|NA
CASNGFPLDLEPQHF
TGTGCCAGCAACGGGTTTCCGTTGGACCTTGAGCCCCAGCATTTT
>22|TRBJ1-2|NA|TRBV9|NA
CASSVDPSGAVSRKQGGDGYTF
TGTGCCAGCAGCGTAGATCCCTCGGGTGCGGTTTCCCGAAAACAGGGTGGGGATGGCTACACCTTC
>14|TRBJ1-2|NA|TRBV7-8|NA
CASSLAGSFYGYTF
TGTGCCAGCAGCTTAGCCGGCAGCTTCTATGGCTACACCTTC
>14|TRBJ2-2|NA|TRBV4-3|NA
CASSHVSNTGELFF
TGCGCCAGCAGCCACGTCAGTAACACCGGGGAGCTGTTTTTT
>11|TRBJ1-2|NA|TRBV7-9|NA
CASGGVVGYTF
TGTGCCAGCGGGGGGGTAGTAGGCTACACCTTC
>14|TRBJ2-2|many|TRBV20-1|NA
CSAGRDSNTGELFF
TGCAGTGCGGGCCGGGACTCAAACACCGGGGAGCTGTTTTTT
>12|TRBJ1-1|NA|TRBV27|TRBD1
CASSPYRGEAFF
TGTGCCAGCAGTCCATACAGGGGTGAAGCTTTCTTT
>15|TRBJ1-1|many|TRBV6-1|NA
CASSISDWEGTEAFF
TGTGCCAGCAGTATAAGTGATTGGGAGGGCACTGAAGCTTTCTTT
>15|TRBJ2-1|NA|TRBV4-2|NA
CASRQSLQAPRPQFF
TGTGCCAGCAGACAGTCTCTCCAAGCGCCCCGTCCTCAGTTCTTC
>17|TRBJ2-3|few|TRBV12-3/TRBV12-4|NA
CASSLPGSPFSTDTQYF
TGTGCCAGCAGTTTACCCGGTTCTCCTTTTAGCACAGATACGCAGTATTTT
>11|TRBJ2-5|NA|TRBV20-1|NA
CSPRRGETQYF
TGCAGTCCCAGACGGGGAGAGACCCAGTACTTC
>14|TRBJ2-3|NA|TRBV12-3/TRBV12-4|NA
CASSSTDRTDTQYF
TGTGCCAGCAGTTCTACGGACCGCACAGATACGCAGTATTTT
>14|TRBJ1-4|NA|TRBV18|NA
CASSPFSGTGKLFF
TGTGCCAGCTCACCGTTTTCTGGTACGGGAAAACTGTTTTTT
>13|TRBJ1-2|many|TRBV29-1|NA
CSVVRTANYGYTF
TGCAGCGTTGTACGGACAGCCAACTATGGCTACACCTTC
>14|TRBJ1-5|many|TRBV6-2/TRBV6-3|NA
CASSSRDSNQPQHF
TGTGCCAGCAGTAGCCGGGACAGCAATCAGCCCCAGCATTTT
>14|TRBJ1-1|NA|TRBV10-3|NA
CAISEYVENTEAFF
TGTGCCATCAGTGAGTATGTCGAGAACACTGAAGCTTTCTTT
>14|TRBJ1-4|NA|TRBV10-3|NA
CAIRTGTDNEKLFF
TGTGCCATCAGGACTGGGACCGACAATGAAAAACTGTTTTTT
>18|TRBJ1-6|NA|TRBV6-5|NA
CASSSRGQGYSYNSPLHF
TGTGCCAGCAGTTCCCGGGGCCAGGGATACTCCTATAATTCACCCCTCCACTTT
>14|TRBJ1-1|NA|TRBV3-1|NA
CASSRVAGRAEAFF
TGTGCCAGCAGCCGAGTTGCAGGGAGGGCTGAAGCTTTCTTT
>15|TRBJ1-2|NA|TRBV20-1|NA
CSDQAGWGHRRGYTF
TGCAGTGATCAGGCGGGATGGGGCCACCGGCGAGGCTACACCTTC
>12|TRBJ2-7|NA|TRBV30|NA
CAWNAPTYGQYF
TGTGCCTGGAACGCCCCGACCTACGGGCAGTACTTC
>13|TRBJ2-7|many|TRBV10-3|NA
CAISEGTPYEQYF
TGTGCCATCAGTGAGGGGACACCCTACGAGCAGTACTTC
>14|TRBJ2-1|NA|TRBV6-1|NA
CASSEVIPFDEQFF
TGTGCCAGCAGTGAAGTGATACCTTTCGATGAGCAGTTCTTC
>15|TRBJ2-5|NA|TRBV6-5|TRBD1
CASRAQGAGQETQYF
TGTGCCAGCAGGGCACAGGGGGCGGGCCAAGAGACCCAGTACTTC
>16|TRBJ2-1|NA|TRBV7-2|NA
CASSSSPVVTYNEQFF
TGTGCCAGCAGCTCGTCTCCGGTAGTGACCTACAATGAGCAGTTCTTC
>16|TRBJ2-7|few|TRBV27|TRBD2
CASSLYGSGGPYEQYF
TGTGCCAGCAGTTTATACGGTAGCGGGGGACCCTACGAGCAGTACTTC
>13|TRBJ1-6|NA|TRBV2|TRBD1
CASTGTGTSPLHF
TGTGCCAGCACTGGGACAGGGACATCACCCCTCCACTTT
>16|TRBJ1-2|few|TRBV4-2|TRBD1
CASSQGGQGAGYGYTF
TGTGCCAGCAGCCAAGGGGGACAGGGGGCAGGATATGGCTACACCTTC
>13|TRBJ1-2|NA|TRBV29-1|TRBD1
CSVEEDRARGYTF
TGCAGCGTTGAAGAGGACAGGGCGCGGGGCTACACCTTC
>19|TRBJ2-1|NA|TRBV4-1|TRBD2
CASRPKISVSGTDKGEQFF
TGCGCCAGCAGACCCAAGATTTCTGTGAGCGGGACGGACAAAGGGGAGCAGTTCTTC